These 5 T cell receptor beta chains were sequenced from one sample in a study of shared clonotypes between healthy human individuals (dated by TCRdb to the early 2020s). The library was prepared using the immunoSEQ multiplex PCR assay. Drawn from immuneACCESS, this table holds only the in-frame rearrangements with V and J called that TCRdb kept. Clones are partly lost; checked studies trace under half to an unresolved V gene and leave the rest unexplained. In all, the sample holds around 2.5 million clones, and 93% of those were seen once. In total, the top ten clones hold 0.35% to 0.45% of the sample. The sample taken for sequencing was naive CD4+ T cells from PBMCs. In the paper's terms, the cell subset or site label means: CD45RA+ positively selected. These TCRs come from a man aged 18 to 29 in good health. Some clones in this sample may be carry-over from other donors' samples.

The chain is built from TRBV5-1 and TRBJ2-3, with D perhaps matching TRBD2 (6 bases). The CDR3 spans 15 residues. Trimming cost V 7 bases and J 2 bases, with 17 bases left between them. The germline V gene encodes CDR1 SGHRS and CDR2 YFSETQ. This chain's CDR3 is CASAIGGVYTDTQYF. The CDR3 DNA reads TGCGCCAGCGCCATCGGGGGAGTCTACACAGATACGCAGTATTTT.

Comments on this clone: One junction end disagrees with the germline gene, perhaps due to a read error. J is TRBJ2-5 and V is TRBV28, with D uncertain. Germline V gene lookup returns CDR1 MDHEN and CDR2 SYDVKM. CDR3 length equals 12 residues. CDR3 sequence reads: CASRLSGATQYF. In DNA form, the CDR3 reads TGTGCCAGCAGATTATCAGGTGCGACCCAGTACTTC.

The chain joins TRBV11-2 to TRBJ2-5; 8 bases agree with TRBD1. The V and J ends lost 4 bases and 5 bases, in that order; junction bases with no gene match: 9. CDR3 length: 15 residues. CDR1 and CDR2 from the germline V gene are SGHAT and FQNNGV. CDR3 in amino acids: CASSSYDRGRETQYF. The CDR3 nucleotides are TGTGCCAGCAGCTCTTACGACAGGGGAAGGGAGACCCAGTACTTC.

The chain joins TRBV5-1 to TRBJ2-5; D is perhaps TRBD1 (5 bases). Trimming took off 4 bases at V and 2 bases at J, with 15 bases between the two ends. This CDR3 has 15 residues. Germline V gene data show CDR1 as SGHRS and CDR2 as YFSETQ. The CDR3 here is CASSPIPSGQETQYF. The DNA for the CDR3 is TGCGCCAGCAGCCCGATACCTTCAGGGCAAGAGACCCAGTACTTC.

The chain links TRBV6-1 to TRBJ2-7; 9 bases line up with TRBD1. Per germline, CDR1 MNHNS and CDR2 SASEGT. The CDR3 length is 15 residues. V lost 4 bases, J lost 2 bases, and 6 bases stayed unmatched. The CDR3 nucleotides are TGTGCCAGCAGTGCCCGGACAGGGGTGGCCTACGAGCAGTACTTC. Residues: CASSARTGVAYEQYF.